Listed below are T cell receptor beta chains from one sample, sequenced in a study of cytotoxic CD8 clonotypes in ibrutinib-treated CLL. Method: immunoSEQ multiplex PCR; TCRdb's copy keeps in-frame clones and lacks some. Seen here are 140,000 or so clones, over 60% observed once, and the top ten hold about 13%. The material sequenced was PBMCs, taken after 12 months of ibrutinib treatment. The receptors here all came from a human donor with chronic lymphocytic leukemia. The conserved cysteine and the conserved F or W are not part of the CDR3 here. Each record gives: D gene, V gene, J gene, CDR3 protein. The D gene is left open where the match is weak.

NA	TRBV13	TRBJ2-3	ASSFPASYTQY
NA	TRBV27	TRBJ2-1	ASSLSMAGSGHEQF
TRBD2	TRBV15	TRBJ2-7	ATSRGSGSYEQY
TRBD2	TRBV4-3	TRBJ2-7	ASSPHSGTSGYEQY
NA	TRBV30	TRBJ1-1	AWSVQAERNTEAF
TRBD1	TRBV27	TRBJ1-1	ASSSFRQGAQAEAF
NA	TRBV2	TRBJ2-5	ASSGVGETQY
TRBD2	TRBV7-8	TRBJ2-5	ASSLRRWVAGGEETQY
TRBD2	TRBV13	TRBJ2-5	ASSTGEAGGPGETQY
TRBD2	TRBV7-2	TRBJ2-7	ASSQTAGGYAQY
NA	TRBV4-3	TRBJ1-1	ASSQDRTGFTEAF
TRBD1	TRBV15	TRBJ1-5	ATSRDSLTGTNQPQH
TRBD2	TRBV10-3	TRBJ2-1	AIIESAGGRNEQF
NA	TRBV9	TRBJ1-2	ASSVEGRSGGYT
NA	TRBV9	TRBJ1-4	ASSVEGGATNEKLF
TRBD1	TRBV2	TRBJ1-1	ASSGEKGQYTEAF
NA	TRBV12-2	TRBJ2-5	ASRFGLAGDPETQY
NA	TRBV27	TRBJ1-5	ASSRRAPQPQH
NA	TRBV2	TRBJ1-2	ASSEPPGNYGYT
NA	TRBV10-3	TRBJ2-6	AISPRNPSGANVLT
NA	TRBV30	TRBJ1-1	AWRGWVTEAF
TRBD1	TRBV9	TRBJ2-5	ASSAQGTQETQY
NA	TRBV29-1	TRBJ2-3	SVVVSGKDTQY
NA	TRBV6-5	TRBJ2-1	ASSYSLAHSYNEQF
NA	TRBV11-2	TRBJ2-1	ASSSRGRELDEQF
NA	TRBV5-1	TRBJ2-2	ATKFGFYRTGELF
NA	TRBV19	TRBJ1-5	AKTGNQPQH
NA	TRBV10-3	TRBJ2-1	AIGLRGDGNEQF
NA	TRBV7-9	TRBJ2-7	ASSNPPGVYEQY
TRBD2	TRBV10-3	TRBJ2-7	AIGASGSSIYEQY
NA	TRBV10-3	TRBJ2-7	AISPDSGSYEQY